The T cell receptor beta chain under discussion was sequenced for a study of Graves' ophthalmopathy and Graves' hyperthyroidism. From RNA, the CDR3 regions of TCR beta chains were amplified and sequenced. Amplification began with first-round RT-PCR using HTBI primers, then second-round multiplex PCR was performed. TCRdb re-analysed the multiplex PCR reads in MiXCR, keeping a single row per CDR3 protein. The sample contains over a million distinct CDR3 sequences, roughly two fifths of which appear only once. Study-level points and caveats: From stable hyperthyroidism, ophthalmopathy was separated by a 13-signature model with 87.88% sensitivity and about 81% specificity.

There are a few counts of this clonotype. Its antigen is not identified. V lost 5 bases, J lost 5 bases, and 16 bases lay in between. Germline V gives CDR1 SEHNR, CDR2 FQNEAQ (reference sequence). This CDR3 has 14 amino acids. The clonotype comes from an adult man with Graves' hyperthyroidism. The sequencing sample was made of peripheral blood or thyroid tissue (not recorded which). The gene calls are TRBV7-9 and TRBJ2-7; a possible D gene is TRBD1 (6 bases). In DNA, the CDR3 is TGTGCCAGCAGCCCAAGGACTGGGGGCGACGAGCAGTACTTC. It translates to CASSPRTGGDEQYF. Together with reference TRBV7-9 and TRBJ2-7, the CDR3 gives the full variable domain: DTGVSQNPRHKITKRGQNVTFRCDPISEHNRLYWYRQTLGQGPEFLTYFQNEAQLEKSRLLSDRFSAERPKGSFSTLEIQRTEQGDSAMYLCASSPRTGGDEQYFGPGTRLTVT.